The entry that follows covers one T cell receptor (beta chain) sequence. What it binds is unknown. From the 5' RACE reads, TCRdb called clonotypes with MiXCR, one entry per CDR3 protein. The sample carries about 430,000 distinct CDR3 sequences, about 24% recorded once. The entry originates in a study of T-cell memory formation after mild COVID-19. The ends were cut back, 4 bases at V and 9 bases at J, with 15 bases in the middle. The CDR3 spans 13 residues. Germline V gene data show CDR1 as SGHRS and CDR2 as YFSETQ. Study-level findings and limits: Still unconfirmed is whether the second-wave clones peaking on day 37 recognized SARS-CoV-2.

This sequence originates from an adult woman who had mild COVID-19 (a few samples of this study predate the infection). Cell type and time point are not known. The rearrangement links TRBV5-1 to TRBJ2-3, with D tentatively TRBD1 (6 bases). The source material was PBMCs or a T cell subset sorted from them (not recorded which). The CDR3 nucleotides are TGCGCCAGCAGCCTACAACAGGGTGACACGCAGTATTTT. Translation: CASSLQQGDTQYF.